The rows below give T cell receptor beta chains drawn from one sample of a study of control samples from healthy donors and cancer patients. Method: immunoSEQ multiplex PCR; TCRdb's copy keeps in-frame clones and lacks some. The table records over 10,000 clones, approximately 77% of them present only once. The sequencing sample was made of formalin-fixed, paraffin-embedded tissue. These receptors all stem from a male donor with melanoma. CDR3s include the opening cysteine and the closing phenylalanine or tryptophan.

>15|TRBJ1-4|TRBV9
CASSEGDSGREKLFF
>14|TRBJ2-2|TRBV7-2
CASSWAGAGGELFF
>15|TRBJ1-2|TRBV15
CATSREGVPVYGYTF
>16|TRBJ1-5|TRBV11-2
CASSLVGSRTGQPQHF
>15|TRBJ2-3|TRBV19
CASKGVGSSTDTQYF
>16|TRBJ1-2|TRBV3-1/TRBV3-2
CASSQGTGARRYGYTF
>14|TRBJ1-2|TRBV5-4
CASSLGDSHYGYTF
>11|TRBJ2-7|TRBV20-1
CSARRGSEQYF
>16|TRBJ2-2|TRBV5-4
CASSLAGWGNTGELFF
>14|TRBJ1-4|TRBV19
CASSIQGANEKLFF
>14|TRBJ1-2|TRBV3-1/TRBV3-2
CASSQVQFQGGYTF
>13|TRBJ2-7|TRBV11-2
CASSFGGGYEQYF
>13|TRBJ1-2|TRBV5-4
CASSLQGAYGYTF
>15|TRBJ1-6|TRBV27
CASSLNRGYNSPLHF
>15|TRBJ2-3|TRBV6-5
CASSAFTGSTDTQYF
>15|TRBJ2-1|TRBV6-5
CASSYTSVPGDEQFF